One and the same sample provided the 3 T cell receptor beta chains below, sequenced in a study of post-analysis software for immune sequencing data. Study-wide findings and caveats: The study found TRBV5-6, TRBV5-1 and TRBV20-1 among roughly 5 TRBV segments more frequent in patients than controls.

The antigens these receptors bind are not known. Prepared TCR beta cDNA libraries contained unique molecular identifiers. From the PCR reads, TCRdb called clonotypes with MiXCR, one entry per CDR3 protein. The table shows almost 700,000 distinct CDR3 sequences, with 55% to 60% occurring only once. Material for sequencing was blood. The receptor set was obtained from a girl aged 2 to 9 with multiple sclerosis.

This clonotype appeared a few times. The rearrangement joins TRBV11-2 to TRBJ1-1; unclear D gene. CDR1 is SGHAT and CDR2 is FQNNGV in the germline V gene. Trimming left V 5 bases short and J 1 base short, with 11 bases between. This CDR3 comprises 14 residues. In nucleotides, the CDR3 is TGTGCCAGCAGCCCGCTTTCAGCGAACACTGAAGCTTTCTTT. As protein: CASSPLSANTEAFF.

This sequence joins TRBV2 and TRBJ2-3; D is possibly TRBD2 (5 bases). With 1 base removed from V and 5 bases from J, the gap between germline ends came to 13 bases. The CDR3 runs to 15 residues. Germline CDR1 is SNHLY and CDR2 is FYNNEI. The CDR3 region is CASSEDGSPLDTQYF. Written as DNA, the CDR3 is TGTGCCAGCAGTGAAGATGGGAGTCCCCTAGATACGCAGTATTTT.

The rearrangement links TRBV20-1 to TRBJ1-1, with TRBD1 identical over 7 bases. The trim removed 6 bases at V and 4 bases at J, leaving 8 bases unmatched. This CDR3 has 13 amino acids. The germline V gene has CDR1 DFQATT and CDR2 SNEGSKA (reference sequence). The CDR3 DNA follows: TGCAGTGCACCATCGACAGGGAGCACTGAAGCTTTCTTT. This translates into CSAPSTGSTEAFF.